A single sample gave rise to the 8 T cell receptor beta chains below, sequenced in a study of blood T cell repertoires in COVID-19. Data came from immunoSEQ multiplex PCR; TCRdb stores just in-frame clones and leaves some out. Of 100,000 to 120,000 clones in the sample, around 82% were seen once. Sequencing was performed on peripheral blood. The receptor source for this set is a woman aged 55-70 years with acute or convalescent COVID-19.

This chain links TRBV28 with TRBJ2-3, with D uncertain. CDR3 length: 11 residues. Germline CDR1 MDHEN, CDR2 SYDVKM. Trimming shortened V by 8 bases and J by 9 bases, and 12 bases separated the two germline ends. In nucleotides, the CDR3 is TGTGCCAGCCGAATGGAGAGCACGCAGTATTTT. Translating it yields CASRMESTQYF.

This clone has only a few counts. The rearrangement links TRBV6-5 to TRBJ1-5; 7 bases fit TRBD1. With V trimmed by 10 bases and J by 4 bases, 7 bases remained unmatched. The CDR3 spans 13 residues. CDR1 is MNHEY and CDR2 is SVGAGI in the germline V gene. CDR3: CATRTGRNQPQHF. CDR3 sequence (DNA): TGTGCCACCAGGACAGGTCGGAATCAGCCCCAGCATTTT.

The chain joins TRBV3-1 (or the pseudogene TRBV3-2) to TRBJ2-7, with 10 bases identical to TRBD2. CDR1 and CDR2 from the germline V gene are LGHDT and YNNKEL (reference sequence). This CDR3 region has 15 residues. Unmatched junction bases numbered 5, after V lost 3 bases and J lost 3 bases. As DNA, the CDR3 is TGTGCCAGCAGCCAGCAGCGGGGGGGTCTCTACGAGCAGTACTTC. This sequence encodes CASSQQRGGLYEQYF.

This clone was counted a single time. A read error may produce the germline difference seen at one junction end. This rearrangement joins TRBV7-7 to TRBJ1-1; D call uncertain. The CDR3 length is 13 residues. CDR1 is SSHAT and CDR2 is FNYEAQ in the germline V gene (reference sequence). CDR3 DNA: TGTGCTAGCAGCTGGAGCCCGAATACTGAAGCTTTCTTT. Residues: CASSWSPNTEAFF.

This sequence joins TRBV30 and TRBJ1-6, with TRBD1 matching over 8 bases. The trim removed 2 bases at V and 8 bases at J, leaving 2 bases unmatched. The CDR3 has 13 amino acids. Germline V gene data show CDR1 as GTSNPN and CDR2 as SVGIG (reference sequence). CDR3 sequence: CAWSSQGDSPLHF. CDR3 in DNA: TGTGCCTGGAGTTCACAGGGGGATTCACCCCTCCACTTT.

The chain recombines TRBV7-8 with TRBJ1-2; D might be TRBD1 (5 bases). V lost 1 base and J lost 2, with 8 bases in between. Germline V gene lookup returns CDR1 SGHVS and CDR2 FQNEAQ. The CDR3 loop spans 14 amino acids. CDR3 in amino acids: CASSLGRQNYGYTF. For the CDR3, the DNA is TGTGCCAGCAGCTTAGGGCGACAGAACTATGGCTACACCTTC.

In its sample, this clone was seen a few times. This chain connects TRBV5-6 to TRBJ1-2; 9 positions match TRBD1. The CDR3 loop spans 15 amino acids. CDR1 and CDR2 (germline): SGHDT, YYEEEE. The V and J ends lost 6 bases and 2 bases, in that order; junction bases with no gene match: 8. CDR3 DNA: TGTGCCAGCAAAGACTCGGGACAGGGCAACTATGGCTACACCTTC. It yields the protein CASKDSGQGNYGYTF.

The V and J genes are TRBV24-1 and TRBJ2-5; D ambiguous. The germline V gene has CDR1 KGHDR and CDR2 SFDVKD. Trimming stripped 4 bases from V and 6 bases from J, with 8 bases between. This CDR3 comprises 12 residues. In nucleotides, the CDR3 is TGTGCCACCAGTGACCTAACGCAGACCCAGTACTTC. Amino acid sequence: CATSDLTQTQYF.